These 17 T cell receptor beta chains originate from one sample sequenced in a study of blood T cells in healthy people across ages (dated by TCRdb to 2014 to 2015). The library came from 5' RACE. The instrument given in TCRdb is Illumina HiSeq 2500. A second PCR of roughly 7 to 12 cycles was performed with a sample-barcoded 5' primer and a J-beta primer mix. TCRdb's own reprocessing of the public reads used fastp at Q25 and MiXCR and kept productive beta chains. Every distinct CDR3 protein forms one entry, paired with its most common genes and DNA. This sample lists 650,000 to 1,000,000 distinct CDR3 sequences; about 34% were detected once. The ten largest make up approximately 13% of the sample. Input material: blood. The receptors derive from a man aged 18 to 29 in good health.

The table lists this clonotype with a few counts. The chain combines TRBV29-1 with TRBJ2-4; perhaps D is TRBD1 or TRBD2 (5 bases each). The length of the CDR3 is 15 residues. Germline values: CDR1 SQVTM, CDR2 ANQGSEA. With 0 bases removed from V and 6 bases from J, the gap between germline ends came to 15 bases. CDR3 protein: CSVEDPGTDLNIQYF. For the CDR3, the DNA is TGCAGCGTTGAAGACCCAGGGACCGACTTAAACATTCAGTACTTC.

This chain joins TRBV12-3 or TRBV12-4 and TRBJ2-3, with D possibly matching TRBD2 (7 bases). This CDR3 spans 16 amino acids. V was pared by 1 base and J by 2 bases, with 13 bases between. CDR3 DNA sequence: TGTGCCAGCAGTTTAGGCGGGCGGGGGCTCACAGATACGCAGTATTTT. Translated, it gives CASSLGGRGLTDTQYF.

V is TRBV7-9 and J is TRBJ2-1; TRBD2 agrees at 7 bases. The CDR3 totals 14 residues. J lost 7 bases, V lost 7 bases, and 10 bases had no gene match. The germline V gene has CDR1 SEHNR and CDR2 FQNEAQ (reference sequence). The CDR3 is CASIVAGRRNEQFF. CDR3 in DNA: TGTGCCAGCATCGTCGCCGGGAGGCGGAATGAGCAGTTCTTC.

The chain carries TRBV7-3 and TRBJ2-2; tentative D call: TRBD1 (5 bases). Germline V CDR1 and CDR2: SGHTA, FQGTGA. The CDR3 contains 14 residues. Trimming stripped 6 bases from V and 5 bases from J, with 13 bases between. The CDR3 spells CASRRGPGTGELFF. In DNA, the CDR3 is TGTGCCAGCAGAAGGGGCCCGGGTACCGGGGAGCTGTTTTTT.

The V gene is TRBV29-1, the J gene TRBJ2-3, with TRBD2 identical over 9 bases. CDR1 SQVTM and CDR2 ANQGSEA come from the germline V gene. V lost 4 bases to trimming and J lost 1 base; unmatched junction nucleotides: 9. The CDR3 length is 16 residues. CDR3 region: CSVAVAGGPGTDTQYF. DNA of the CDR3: TGCAGCGTTGCCGTTGCGGGAGGGCCAGGCACAGATACGCAGTATTTT.

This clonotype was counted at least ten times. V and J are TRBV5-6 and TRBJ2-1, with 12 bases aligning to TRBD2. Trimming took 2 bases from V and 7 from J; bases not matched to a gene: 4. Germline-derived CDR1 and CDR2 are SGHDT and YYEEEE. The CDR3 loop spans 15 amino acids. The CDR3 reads CASSFLAGGRNEQFF. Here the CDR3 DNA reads TGTGCCAGCAGCTTCCTAGCGGGGGGGCGTAATGAGCAGTTCTTC.

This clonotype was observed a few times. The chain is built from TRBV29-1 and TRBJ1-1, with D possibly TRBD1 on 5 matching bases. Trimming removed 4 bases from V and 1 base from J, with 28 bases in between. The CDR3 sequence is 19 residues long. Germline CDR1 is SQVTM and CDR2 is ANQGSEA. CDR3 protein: CSVVIRPEGRGTGNTEAFF. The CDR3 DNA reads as TGCAGCGTTGTTATCAGGCCGGAGGGGCGGGGAACGGGGAACACTGAAGCTTTCTTT.

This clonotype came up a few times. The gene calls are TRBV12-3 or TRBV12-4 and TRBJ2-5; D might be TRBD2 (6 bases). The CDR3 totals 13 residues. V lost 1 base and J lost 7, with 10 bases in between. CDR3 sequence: CASSLGTIRTQYF. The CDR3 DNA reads TGTGCCAGCAGTTTAGGGACTATCCGGACCCAGTACTTC.

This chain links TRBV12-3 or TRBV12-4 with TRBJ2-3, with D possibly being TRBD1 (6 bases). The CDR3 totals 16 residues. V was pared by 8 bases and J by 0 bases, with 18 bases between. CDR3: CASRPARGRSTDTQYF. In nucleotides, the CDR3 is TGTGCCAGCCGCCCAGCCAGGGGCCGTAGCACAGATACGCAGTATTTT.

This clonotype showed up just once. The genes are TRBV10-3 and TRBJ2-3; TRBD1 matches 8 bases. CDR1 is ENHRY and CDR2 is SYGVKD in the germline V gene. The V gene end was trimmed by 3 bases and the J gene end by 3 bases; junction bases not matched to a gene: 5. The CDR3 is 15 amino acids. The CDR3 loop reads CAISDGQGGTDTQYF. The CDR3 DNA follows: TGTGCCATCAGTGACGGACAGGGCGGAACAGATACGCAGTATTTT.

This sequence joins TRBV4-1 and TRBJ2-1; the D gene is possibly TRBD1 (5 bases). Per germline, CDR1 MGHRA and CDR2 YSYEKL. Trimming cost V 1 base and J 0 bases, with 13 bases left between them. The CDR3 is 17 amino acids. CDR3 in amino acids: CASSQVGQGVSYNEQFF. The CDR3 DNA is TGCGCCAGCAGCCAAGTAGGACAAGGGGTCTCCTACAATGAGCAGTTCTTC.

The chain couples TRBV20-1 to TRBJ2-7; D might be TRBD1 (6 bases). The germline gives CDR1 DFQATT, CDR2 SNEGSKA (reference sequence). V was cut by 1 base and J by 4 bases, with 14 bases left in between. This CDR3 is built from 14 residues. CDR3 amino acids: CSARVSGQRYEQYF. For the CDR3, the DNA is TGCAGTGCTAGAGTATCGGGACAAAGGTACGAGCAGTACTTC.

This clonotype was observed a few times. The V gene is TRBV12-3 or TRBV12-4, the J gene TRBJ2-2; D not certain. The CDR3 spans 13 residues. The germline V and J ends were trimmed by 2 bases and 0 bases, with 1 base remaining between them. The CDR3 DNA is TGTGCCAGCAGTTTACCGAACACCGGGGAGCTGTTTTTT. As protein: CASSLPNTGELFF.

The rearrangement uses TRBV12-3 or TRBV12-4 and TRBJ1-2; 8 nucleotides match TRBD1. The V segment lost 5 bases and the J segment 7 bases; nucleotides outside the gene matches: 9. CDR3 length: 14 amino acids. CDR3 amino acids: CASSPGGITGGYTF. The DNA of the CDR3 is TGTGCCAGCAGTCCAGGGGGCATCACTGGTGGCTACACCTTC.

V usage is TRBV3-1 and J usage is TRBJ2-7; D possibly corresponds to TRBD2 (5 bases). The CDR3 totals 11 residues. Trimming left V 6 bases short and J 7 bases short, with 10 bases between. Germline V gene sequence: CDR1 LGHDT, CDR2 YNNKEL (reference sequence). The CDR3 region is CASRQRSEQYF. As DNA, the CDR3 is TGTGCCAGCAGACAGCGGAGTGAGCAGTACTTC.

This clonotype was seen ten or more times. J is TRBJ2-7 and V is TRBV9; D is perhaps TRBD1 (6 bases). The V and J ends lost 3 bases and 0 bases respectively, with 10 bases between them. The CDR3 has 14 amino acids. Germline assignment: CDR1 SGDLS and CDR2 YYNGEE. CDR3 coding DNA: TGTGCCAGCAGCGGCCGGGACAACTCCTACGAGCAGTACTTC. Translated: CASSGRDNSYEQYF.

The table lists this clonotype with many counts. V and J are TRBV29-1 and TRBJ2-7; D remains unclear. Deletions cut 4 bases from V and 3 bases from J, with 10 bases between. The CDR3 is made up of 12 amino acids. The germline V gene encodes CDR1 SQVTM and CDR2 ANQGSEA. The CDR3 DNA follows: TGCAGCGTTGTTTTATCTTACTACGAGCAGTACTTC. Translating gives CSVVLSYYEQYF.